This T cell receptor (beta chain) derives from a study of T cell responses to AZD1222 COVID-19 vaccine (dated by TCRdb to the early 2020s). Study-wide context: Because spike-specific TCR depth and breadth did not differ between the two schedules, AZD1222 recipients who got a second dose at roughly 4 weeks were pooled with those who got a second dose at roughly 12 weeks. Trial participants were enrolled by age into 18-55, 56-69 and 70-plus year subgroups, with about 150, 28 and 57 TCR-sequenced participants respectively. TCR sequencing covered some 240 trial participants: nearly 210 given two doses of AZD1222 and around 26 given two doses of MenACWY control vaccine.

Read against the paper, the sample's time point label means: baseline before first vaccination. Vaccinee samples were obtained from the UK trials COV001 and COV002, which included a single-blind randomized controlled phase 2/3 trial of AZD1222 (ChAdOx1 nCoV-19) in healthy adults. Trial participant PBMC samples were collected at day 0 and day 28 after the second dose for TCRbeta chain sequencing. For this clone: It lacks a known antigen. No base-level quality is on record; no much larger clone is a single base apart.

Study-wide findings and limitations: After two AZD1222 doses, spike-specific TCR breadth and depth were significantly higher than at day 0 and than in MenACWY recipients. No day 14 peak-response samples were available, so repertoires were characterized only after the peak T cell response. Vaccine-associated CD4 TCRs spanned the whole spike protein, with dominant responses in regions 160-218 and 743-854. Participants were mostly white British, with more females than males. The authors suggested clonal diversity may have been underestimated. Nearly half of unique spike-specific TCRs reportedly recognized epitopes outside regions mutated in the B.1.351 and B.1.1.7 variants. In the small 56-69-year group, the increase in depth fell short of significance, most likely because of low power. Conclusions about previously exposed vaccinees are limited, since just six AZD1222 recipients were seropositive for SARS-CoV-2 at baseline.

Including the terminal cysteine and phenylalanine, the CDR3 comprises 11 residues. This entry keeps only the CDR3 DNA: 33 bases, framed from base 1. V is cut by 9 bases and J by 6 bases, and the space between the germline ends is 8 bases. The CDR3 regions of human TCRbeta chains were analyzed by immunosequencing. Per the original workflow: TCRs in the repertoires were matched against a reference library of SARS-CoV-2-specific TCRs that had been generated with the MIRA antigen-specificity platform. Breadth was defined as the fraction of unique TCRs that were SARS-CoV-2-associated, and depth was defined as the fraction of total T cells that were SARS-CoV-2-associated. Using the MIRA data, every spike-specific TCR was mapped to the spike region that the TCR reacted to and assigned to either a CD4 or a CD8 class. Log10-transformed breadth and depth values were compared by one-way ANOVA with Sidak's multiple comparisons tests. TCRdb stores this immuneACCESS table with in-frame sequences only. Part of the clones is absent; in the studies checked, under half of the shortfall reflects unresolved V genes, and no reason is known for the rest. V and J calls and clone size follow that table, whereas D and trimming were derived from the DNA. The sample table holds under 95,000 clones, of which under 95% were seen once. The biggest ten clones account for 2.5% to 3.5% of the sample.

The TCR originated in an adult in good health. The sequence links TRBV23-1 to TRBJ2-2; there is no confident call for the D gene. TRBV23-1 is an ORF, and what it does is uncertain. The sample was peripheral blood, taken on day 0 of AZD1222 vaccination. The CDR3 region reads CARPSAGELFF. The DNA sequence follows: TGCGCCAGGCCCTCGGCCGGGGAGCTGTTTTTT.